These 22 T cell receptor beta chains share one sample of origin, sequenced in a study of cytomegalovirus exposure and HLA in healthy donors. PCR employed 60 Vbeta and 13 Jbeta primers. Profiled with immunoSEQ multiplex PCR; TCRdb holds only in-frame clones, not every one. The repertoire consists of 150,000 or so clones, with 65% to 80% occurring once and the leading ten covering about 13%. The sample comprised PBMCs. The receptor source for this set is a middle-aged man in good health and CMV-seropositive.

The chain joins TRBV14 to TRBJ2-1; 12 nucleotides align to TRBD2. Germline V gene data show CDR1 as SGHDN and CDR2 as FVKESK. The CDR3 totals 13 residues. Unmatched junction bases numbered 5, after V lost 4 bases and J lost 13 bases. CDR3 loop: CASSLGLAGKQFF. The CDR3 coding sequence is TGTGCCAGCAGCCTAGGACTAGCGGGAAAACAGTTCTTC.

The chain uses TRBV28 and TRBJ2-7, with TRBD1 as a possible D gene (5 bases). CDR3 length equals 13 residues. The V and J ends lost 7 bases and 1 base respectively, with 11 bases between them. The germline V gene has CDR1 MDHEN and CDR2 SYDVKM. CDR3 sequence: CASTTAGSYEQYF. The CDR3 coding sequence is TGTGCCAGCACCACGGCAGGGTCCTACGAGCAGTACTTC.

This rearrangement joins TRBV11-2 to TRBJ2-7, with D tentatively TRBD2 (5 bases). Germline values: CDR1 SGHAT, CDR2 FQNNGV. V was clipped by 1 base and J by 1 base, with 8 bases between them. This CDR3 has 14 residues. The CDR3 here is CASSLGRGSYEQYF. In DNA form, the CDR3 reads TGTGCCAGCAGCTTAGGCCGGGGTTCCTACGAGCAGTACTTC.

The chain combines TRBV27 with TRBJ1-1; 9 nucleotides line up with TRBD1. This CDR3 has 15 residues. Germline trimming cut 6 bases from V and 5 bases from J; bases unmatched to any gene: 10. Germline assignment: CDR1 MNHEY and CDR2 SMNVEV (reference sequence). Written as DNA, the CDR3 is TGTGCCAGCAGAAATGGACAGGGGCGATGGACTGAAGCTTTCTTT. It is translated as CASRNGQGRWTEAFF.

The chain joins TRBV12-5 to TRBJ2-1; D ambiguous. Trimming took 0 bases from V and 3 from J, leaving 15 bases between them. Germline CDR1 is LGHNT and CDR2 is FRNRAP. The CDR3 contains 17 residues. For the CDR3, the DNA is TGTGCTAGTGGTTTGGTAAACTTCCCCTCCTACTACAATGAGCAGTTCTTC. As protein: CASGLVNFPSYYNEQFF.

The chain is built from TRBV9 and TRBJ2-2; D remains ambiguous. The germline V and J ends were trimmed by 0 bases and 4 bases, with 10 bases remaining between them. CDR1 and CDR2 from the germline V gene are SGDLS and YYNGEE. The CDR3 sequence is 15 residues long. The CDR3 protein is CASSVGLGSTGELFF. The CDR3, as DNA: TGTGCCAGCAGCGTAGGGCTAGGCTCCACCGGGGAGCTGTTTTTT.

V and J are TRBV15 and TRBJ2-1; 10 bases agree with TRBD1. Trimming removed 0 bases from V and 6 bases from J; junction bases left unmatched: 5. There are 16 residues in the CDR3. Germline loops: CDR1 LNHNV, CDR2 YYDKDF (reference sequence). The CDR3 loop reads CATSRDPGQGINEQFF. As DNA, the CDR3 is TGTGCCACCAGCAGAGATCCGGGACAGGGGATCAATGAGCAGTTCTTC.

V is TRBV7-9 and J is TRBJ1-1, with D perhaps TRBD1 (6 bases). Germline assignment: CDR1 SEHNR and CDR2 FQNEAQ (reference sequence). The CDR3 covers 15 residues. Trimming took off 1 base at V and 1 base at J, with 10 bases between the two ends. The CDR3 coding sequence is TGTGCCAGCAGCTTAGAACGACAGGCGAACACTGAAGCTTTCTTT. Amino acid sequence: CASSLERQANTEAFF.

The J gene is TRBJ2-5, the V gene TRBV10-3, with 10 bases matching TRBD2. The CDR3 totals 16 residues. V was clipped by 2 bases and J by 4 bases; unmatched bases: 7. Germline CDR1 is ENHRY and CDR2 is SYGVKD. DNA for the CDR3: TGTGCCATCAGTGAGAGCGGGAGGGCGGAAAGAGAGACCCAGTACTTC. This codes for CAISESGRAERETQYF.

The V gene is TRBV6-5, the J gene TRBJ2-1, with D uncertain. Trimming stripped 4 bases from V and 9 bases from J, with 13 bases between. There are 13 residues in the CDR3. Germline V CDR1 and CDR2: MNHEY, SVGAGI. The CDR3 is CASSSPRGGEQFF. Here the CDR3 DNA reads TGTGCCAGCAGTTCCCCTAGAGGTGGTGAGCAGTTCTTC.

The chain uses TRBV7-2 and TRBJ2-7, with D perhaps TRBD2 (5 bases). Per germline, CDR1 SGHTA and CDR2 FQGNSA. Deletions cut 5 bases from V and 6 bases from J, with 20 bases between. This CDR3 region has 15 residues. The CDR3 bases are TGTGCCAGCAGCACCGACCCTCAGCGGCACACCGAGCAGTACTTC. Translating it yields CASSTDPQRHTEQYF.

This chain uses TRBV10-3 with TRBJ1-1; 9 bases are shared with TRBD1. Germline trimming cut 9 bases from V and 7 bases from J; bases unmatched to any gene: 6. The length of the CDR3 is 12 residues. CDR1 and CDR2 from the germline V gene are ENHRY and SYGVKD. Here the CDR3 DNA reads TGTGCCATACAGACGACAGGGGGTGAAGCTTTCTTT. Encoded protein: CAIQTTGGEAFF.

The chain carries TRBV6-6 and TRBJ2-7, with 9 bases that match TRBD2. The V and J ends lost 2 bases and 7 bases, in that order; junction bases with no gene match: 6. The CDR3 extends over 14 amino acids. Germline V lookup: CDR1 MNHNY, CDR2 SVGAGI (reference sequence). In DNA, the CDR3 is TGTGCCAGCAGTTACGGGGGCGGGAGGGTAGAGCAGTACTTC. Protein sequence: CASSYGGGRVEQYF.

This chain links TRBV6-5 with TRBJ2-5, with 9 positions matching TRBD2. J gave up 6 bases and V 5 bases, and 7 bases lay outside the gene matches. This CDR3 comprises 14 residues. Germline CDR1 reads MNHEY; CDR2 reads SVGAGI. The CDR3 region is CASSSSGSIKTQYF. In nucleotides, the CDR3 is TGTGCCAGCAGTAGTAGCGGGAGTATAAAGACCCAGTACTTC.

CDR3 sequence reads: CASRPTYTGELFF. CDR3 bases: TGTGCCAGCAGACCGACATACACCGGGGAGCTGTTTTTT. The chain combines TRBV28 with TRBJ2-2; D unclear. V was trimmed by 6 bases and J by 3 bases, leaving 8 bases between them. Per the germline V gene, CDR1 is MDHEN and CDR2 is SYDVKM. The CDR3 has 13 amino acids.

The chain uses TRBV5-6 and TRBJ1-1, with 7 bases identical to TRBD1. Germline V gene data show CDR1 as SGHDT and CDR2 as YYEEEE. With V trimmed by 2 bases and J by 4 bases, 8 bases remained unmatched. This CDR3 contains 15 residues. The CDR3 coding sequence is TGTGCCAGCAGCTTCGAGGGGGCGCGGGGCACTGAAGCTTTCTTT. Amino acid sequence: CASSFEGARGTEAFF.

CDR3 amino acids: CASSGNPLAASTDTQYF. CDR3 DNA: TGTGCCAGCAGCGGCAACCCTCTAGCGGCTAGCACAGATACGCAGTATTTT. J is TRBJ2-3 and V is TRBV28, with 7 nucleotides matching TRBD2. The CDR3 is 17 residues long. Germline V CDR1 and CDR2: MDHEN, SYDVKM. V lost 6 bases and J lost 0; bases outside the gene matches: 12.

This chain joins TRBV7-2 and TRBJ2-2, with a possible D match to TRBD2 (6 bases). The V and J ends lost 5 bases and 4 bases respectively, with 11 bases between them. The CDR3 runs 14 residues. CDR1 and CDR2 from the germline V gene are SGHTA and FQGNSA. The CDR3 reads CASSPTGGTGELFF. The CDR3 nucleotides read TGTGCCAGCAGCCCTACCGGGGGCACCGGGGAGCTGTTTTTT.

The chain employs TRBV19 and TRBJ1-2; D may be TRBD1 (5 bases). The CDR3 is made up of 15 amino acids. Germline V lookup: CDR1 LNHDA, CDR2 SQIVND (reference sequence). V was shortened by 5 bases and J by 0 bases, with 13 bases between the two germline ends. The DNA for the CDR3 is TGTGCCAGTAGTCCTGGGGGGAGGGCTAACTATGGCTACACCTTC. This translates into CASSPGGRANYGYTF.

About this clone: Germline is not matched at one junction end, which may reflect a read error. This chain connects TRBV7-9 to TRBJ1-2; TRBD1 is a possible D gene (6 bases). Germline V gene lookup returns CDR1 SEHNR and CDR2 FQNEAQ (reference sequence). The CDR3 covers 15 residues. The CDR3 here is CSSSLGVPGENGYTF. The CDR3, as DNA: TGTTCCAGCAGCTTAGGAGTCCCAGGGGAAAACGGCTACACCTTC.

This clone was counted only a few times. The CDR3 sequence: CASSGRTGPSYEQYF. CDR3 DNA: TGTGCCAGCAGCGGAAGGACAGGACCCTCCTACGAGCAGTACTTC. V and J are TRBV7-2 and TRBJ2-7; 7 bases align to TRBD1. CDR1 is SGHTA and CDR2 is FQGNSA in the germline V gene. V lost 5 bases to trimming and J lost 0 bases; unmatched junction nucleotides: 7. The CDR3 has 15 residues.

The chain carries TRBV10-2 and TRBJ2-1; 7 bases match TRBD2. The CDR3 loop spans 14 amino acids. J lost 7 bases, V lost 2 bases, and 5 bases had no gene match. Germline loops: CDR1 WSHSY, CDR2 SAAADI. The CDR3 here is CASSEGGSLNEQFF. In DNA, the CDR3 is TGCGCCAGCAGTGAGGGCGGGAGCCTGAATGAGCAGTTCTTC.